The next 17 T cell receptor beta chains were all read from a single sample in a study of blood T cell repertoires in COVID-19. The method was immunoSEQ multiplex PCR; TCRdb's version includes in-frame clones alone and lacks a portion of them. The sample consists of about 230,000 clones, approximately 87% of them appearing once. The source material was peripheral blood. The receptor source for this set is a woman in her seventies with active or convalescent COVID-19.

The chain links TRBV4-1 to TRBJ1-5, with 8 bases fitting TRBD1. This CDR3 is 20 amino acids long. V dropped 2 bases and J dropped 2; count of bases not matched to a gene: 17. Germline V gene lookup returns CDR1 MGHRA and CDR2 YSYEKL. In nucleotides, the CDR3 is TGCGCCAGCAGCCAACCCCGACAGGGGCTACCCTTTTTGGGCAATCAGCCCCAGCATTTT. This gives the protein CASSQPRQGLPFLGNQPQHF.

V and J are TRBV18 and TRBJ2-7, with D perhaps TRBD2 (5 bases). The CDR3 covers 13 residues. Trimming took 3 bases from V and 7 from J, leaving 13 bases between them. CDR1 is KGHSH, CDR2 LQKENI, per germline. The DNA for the CDR3 is TGTGCCAGCTCACCGCCCTTGGGAGAAGAGCAGTACTTC. Translating it yields CASSPPLGEEQYF.

This clone was observed once. The V gene is TRBV5-1, the J gene TRBJ1-1; D may be TRBD1 (6 bases). There are 15 residues in the CDR3. The ends were cut back, 4 bases at V and 8 bases at J, with 21 bases in the middle. The V gene's germline CDR1 is SGHRS and CDR2 YFSETQ. CDR3 residues: CASSANRETRAEAFF. For the CDR3, the DNA is TGCGCCAGCAGCGCAAACAGGGAAACTAGGGCGGAAGCTTTCTTT.

The CDR3 DNA sequence: TGTGCCAGCAGCGGACCCGGGACTAGAGGCTCCCAGTACTTC. It codes for CASSGPGTRGSQYF. The chain combines TRBV7-9 with TRBJ2-5; the match to TRBD2 covers 8 bases. The CDR3 extends over 14 amino acids. Germline CDR1 is SEHNR and CDR2 is FQNEAQ (reference sequence). The J segment lost 9 bases and the V segment lost 5 bases, leaving 11 bases of the junction unmatched.

The V and J genes are TRBV19 and TRBJ1-5, with a weak D call TRBD1 (5 bases). Trimming took 8 bases from V and 6 from J, leaving 14 bases between them. The CDR3 extends over 13 amino acids. Germline V lookup: CDR1 LNHDA, CDR2 SQIVND (reference sequence). CDR3: CASARVDSQPQHF. In nucleotides, the CDR3 is TGTGCCAGTGCCAGGGTTGACTCTCAGCCCCAGCATTTT.

V gene TRBV7-8 combines with J gene TRBJ2-4, with TRBD1 identical over 8 bases. Germline loops: CDR1 SGHVS, CDR2 FQNEAQ. This CDR3 has 18 amino acids. The junction had 12 bases not matched to a gene; V was cut back by 5 bases and J by 0 bases. The chain's CDR3 is CASSPRLTGGLAKNIQYF. As DNA, the CDR3 is TGTGCCAGCAGCCCGCGACTTACAGGGGGTCTAGCCAAAAACATTCAGTACTTC.

This chain joins TRBV5-1 and TRBJ2-3, with 7 positions matching TRBD2. Germline assignment: CDR1 SGHRS and CDR2 YFSETQ. This CDR3 has 16 residues. V trimming: 2 bases; J trimming: 5 bases; junction bases outside the gene matches: 11. Here the CDR3 DNA reads TGCGCCAGCAGCTTCAGTGGCGCGGGAGACGGAGATACGCAGTATTTT. It is translated as CASSFSGAGDGDTQYF.

This clone was picked up a small number of times. The rearrangement uses TRBV28 and TRBJ1-1; the match to TRBD1 covers 8 bases. Germline V gene lookup returns CDR1 MDHEN and CDR2 SYDVKM. With V trimmed by 11 bases and J by 0 bases, 11 bases remained unmatched. The CDR3 extends over 15 amino acids. The CDR3 coding sequence is TGTGCCTGCACCTCAGGGGGCTGGGTGAACACTGAAGCTTTCTTT. It translates to CACTSGGWVNTEAFF.

V gene TRBV18 combines with J gene TRBJ2-7; 9 nucleotides line up with TRBD2. Germline assignment: CDR1 KGHSH and CDR2 LQKENI. The V segment lost 0 bases and the J segment 6 bases; nucleotides outside the gene matches: 9. This CDR3 contains 16 residues. CDR3 sequence: CASSPPPSGTLREQYF. The CDR3 DNA reads as TGTGCCAGCTCACCACCCCCTAGCGGGACCCTTCGCGAGCAGTACTTC.

The chain joins TRBV5-1 to TRBJ2-7; a weak D match, TRBD1 (8 bases). This CDR3 has 16 residues. Germline values: CDR1 SGHRS, CDR2 YFSETQ. Trimming took off 0 bases at V and 1 base at J, with 14 bases between the two ends. CDR3 DNA sequence: TGCGCCAGCAGCTTGGAGCCACAGGGGGGGTCCTACGAGCAGTACTTC. This sequence encodes CASSLEPQGGSYEQYF. Full variable domain (outside the CDR3, taken from reference TRBV5-1 and TRBJ2-7): KAGVTQTPRYLIKTRGQQVTLSCSPISGHRSVSWYQQTPGQGLQFLFEYFSETQRNKGNFPGRFSGRQFSNSRSEMNVSTLELGDSALYLCASSLEPQGGSYEQYFGPGTRLTVT.

J is TRBJ1-5 and V is TRBV18; D may be TRBD1 (5 bases). From germline, CDR1 is KGHSH and CDR2 LQKENI. The CDR3 consists of 14 residues. Trimming cost V 6 bases and J 7 bases, with 16 bases left between them. Here the CDR3 DNA reads TGTGCCAGCTCGCTCCAAACGGAGGGGCAGCCCCAGCATTTT. It encodes CASSLQTEGQPQHF.

The V and J genes are TRBV2 and TRBJ1-1, with D tentatively TRBD1 (5 bases). Germline V CDR1 and CDR2: SNHLY, FYNNEI. Between the trimmed V and J ends, which lost 2 bases and 12 bases, there was a span of 13 bases. This CDR3 is 12 amino acids long. CDR3 loop: CASSEWGGAPFF. Here the CDR3 DNA reads TGTGCCAGCAGTGAATGGGGCGGGGCCCCTTTCTTT.

This clone was seen only once. The chain carries TRBV5-1 and TRBJ2-7; unclear D gene. The germline V and J ends were trimmed by 3 bases and 4 bases, with 8 bases remaining between them. The CDR3 has 12 residues. Germline-derived CDR1 and CDR2 are SGHRS and YFSETQ. The CDR3 reads CASSSDFYEQYF. Here the CDR3 DNA reads TGCGCCAGCAGCTCCGACTTTTACGAGCAGTACTTC.

The rearrangement joins TRBV2 to TRBJ2-3; 9 nucleotides line up with TRBD2. The CDR3 covers 14 residues. V lost 11 bases and J lost 2; bases outside the gene matches: 8. Germline V gene sequence: CDR1 SNHLY, CDR2 FYNNEI. DNA of the CDR3: TGTGCCTTCTTAGCGGGGGCCTTCACAGATACGCAGTATTTT. Its translation: CAFLAGAFTDTQYF.

This chain connects TRBV27 to TRBJ2-2; TRBD1 aligns across 7 bases. CDR1 is MNHEY and CDR2 is SMNVEV in the germline V gene (reference sequence). Unmatched junction bases numbered 5, after V lost 2 bases and J lost 5 bases. The length of the CDR3 is 15 residues. CDR3 in DNA: TGTGCCAGCAGTTTAAAAAACAGGGGAACCGGGGAGCTGTTTTTT. This gives the protein CASSLKNRGTGELFF.

The rearrangement joins TRBV2 to TRBJ2-7; D might be TRBD2 (6 bases). The CDR3 has 14 amino acids. Deletions cut 0 bases from V and 10 bases from J, with 16 bases between. The germline gives CDR1 SNHLY, CDR2 FYNNEI. The CDR3 is CASSEARGNSRQYF. The CDR3 DNA reads TGTGCCAGCAGTGAAGCTCGGGGGAACAGTCGCCAGTACTTC. The full variable domain, rest sourced from reference TRBV2 and TRBJ2-7, is EPEVTQTPSHQVTQMGQEVILRCVPISNHLYFYWYRQILGQKVEFLVSFYNNEISEKSEIFDDQFSVERPDGSNFTLKIRSTKLEDSAMYFCASSEARGNSRQYFGPGTRLTVT.

V gene TRBV18 combines with J gene TRBJ1-1; D is unresolved. V lost 1 base and J lost 3, with 9 bases in between. The CDR3 length is 14 residues. Germline values: CDR1 KGHSH, CDR2 LQKENI. CDR3 bases: TGTGCCAGCTCACCACGTCCCTCAGACACTGAAGCTTTCTTT. It yields the protein CASSPRPSDTEAFF.